This passage covers 32 T cell receptor beta chains from one sample sequenced in a study of blood T cell repertoires in COVID-19. The repertoire was sequenced with immunoSEQ multiplex PCR; TCRdb's copy has only in-frame clones and lacks some. This sample has around 170,000 clones, with around 84% found just once. The specimen sequenced was peripheral blood. These receptor sequences come from a young man with active or convalescent COVID-19.

The chain recombines TRBV28 with TRBJ2-1, with D perhaps TRBD2 (6 bases). The CDR3 loop spans 16 amino acids. In germline, CDR1 is MDHEN, CDR2 SYDVKM. Trimming left V 6 bases short and J 0 bases short, with 15 bases between. CDR3 protein: CASSHSGKSSYNEQFF. The CDR3 nucleotides are TGTGCCAGCAGCCATAGCGGCAAGAGCTCCTACAATGAGCAGTTCTTC.

V gene TRBV11-3 combines with J gene TRBJ2-3; D is uncertain. The CDR3 loop spans 13 amino acids. V lost 1 base, J lost 3 bases, and 5 bases lay in between. Germline V gives CDR1 SGHNT, CDR2 YENEEA. The CDR3 sequence: CASSLVSTDTQYF. CDR3 bases: TGTGCCAGCAGCTTAGTTTCAACAGATACGCAGTATTTT.

The J gene is TRBJ2-1, the V gene TRBV5-1; TRBD2 agrees at 14 bases. Looked up from germline, CDR1 is SGHRS and CDR2 is YFSETQ. The CDR3 is 18 residues long. V shed 1 base, J shed 6 bases, and the junction held 9 bases outside the gene matches. The CDR3 DNA follows: TGCGCCAGCAGCTTGATGGGGACCGGGACTAGCGGGGGCAATGAGCAGTTCTTC. It yields the protein CASSLMGTGTSGGNEQFF.

The chain is built from TRBV30 and TRBJ1-2; TRBD1 agrees at 10 bases. This CDR3 contains 15 residues. Losses at the gene ends were 2 bases for V and 8 bases for J; bases not matched to a gene: 11. Germline loops: CDR1 GTSNPN, CDR2 SVGIG (reference sequence). The CDR3 loop reads CAWSIRRQGARGYTF. In DNA, the CDR3 is TGTGCCTGGAGTATTCGAAGACAGGGGGCGCGAGGCTACACCTTC.

The chain has TRBV7-8 and TRBJ2-2, with D unclear. Trimming cost V 1 base and J 0 bases, with 6 bases left between them. The CDR3 extends over 15 amino acids. Germline loops: CDR1 SGHVS, CDR2 FQNEAQ. Written as DNA, the CDR3 is TGTGCCAGCAGCTTAGGTAGCTCGAACACCGGGGAGCTGTTTTTT. It yields the protein CASSLGSSNTGELFF. The full variable domain, with the rest looked up from reference TRBV7-8 and TRBJ2-2, is GAGVSQSPRYKVAKRGQDVALRCDPISGHVSLFWYQQALGQGPEFLTYFQNEAQLDKSGLPSDRFFAERPEGSVSTLKIQRTQQEDSAVYLCASSLGSSNTGELFFGEGSRLTVL.

This clone was observed a single time. V usage is TRBV7-9 and J usage is TRBJ2-7; D remains ambiguous. There are 12 residues in the CDR3. Germline V CDR1 and CDR2: SEHNR, FQNEAQ (reference sequence). V was shortened by 3 bases and J by 2 bases, with 5 bases between the two germline ends. The CDR3 DNA sequence: TGTGCCAGCAGCTTTCCAGCCTACGAGCAGTACGTC. Residues: CASSFPAYEQYV.

The chain is built from TRBV6-5 and TRBJ2-7; D is perhaps TRBD1 (6 bases). This CDR3 region has 14 residues. Trimming cost V 9 bases and J 0 bases, with 15 bases left between them. CDR1 and CDR2 from the germline V gene are MNHEY and SVGAGI. The DNA of the CDR3 is TGTGCCAGTGGTGATACAGGGAGCTCCTACGAGCAGTACTTC. Its protein product is CASGDTGSSYEQYF.

The V gene is TRBV7-9, the J gene TRBJ2-7; unclear D gene. Between the trimmed V and J ends, which lost 0 bases and 5 bases, there was a span of 8 bases. Germline CDR1 reads SEHNR; CDR2 reads FQNEAQ (reference sequence). The CDR3 spans 13 residues. The CDR3 bases are TGTGCCAGCAGCTTAGCGAGGCACGACGAGCAGTACGTC. Translated, it gives CASSLARHDEQYV.

This clone was found a few times. The V call is TRBV18, the J call TRBJ1-2; the D gene is possibly TRBD1 (5 bases). From germline, CDR1 is KGHSH and CDR2 LQKENI. The CDR3 contains 15 residues. The germline V and J ends were trimmed by 0 bases and 6 bases, with 14 bases remaining between them. The CDR3 is CASSPPGTRGHGYTF. CDR3 sequence (DNA): TGTGCCAGCTCACCACCGGGGACTAGAGGGCATGGCTACACCTTC. Based on the CDR3 plus reference TRBV18 and TRBJ1-2, the full variable domain is NAGVMQNPRHLVRRRGQEARLRCSPMKGHSHVYWYRQLPEEGLKFMVYLQKENIIDESGMPKERFSAEFPKEGPSILRIQQVVRGDSAAYFCASSPPGTRGHGYTFGSGTRLTVV.

The chain uses TRBV7-2 and TRBJ2-5, with D perhaps TRBD1 (6 bases). CDR1 is SGHTA, CDR2 FQGNSA, per germline. The V end lost 5 bases, the J end lost 4 bases, and 17 bases lay between the germline ends. This CDR3 contains 15 residues. The CDR3 nucleotides are TGTGCCAGCAGCATTCAGACAGGCCCATTAGAGACCCAGTACTTC. Encoded protein: CASSIQTGPLETQYF.

Details on this clone: The same CDR3 also results from other DNA sequences found in this sample. The J gene is TRBJ1-1, the V gene TRBV6-5, with D unclear. Germline V gives CDR1 MNHEY, CDR2 SVGAGI. Trimming shortened V by 0 bases and J by 0 bases, and 8 bases separated the two germline ends. CDR3 size: 15 residues. The CDR3 loop reads CASSYSADMNTEAFF. The CDR3 DNA sequence: TGTGCCAGCAGTTACTCGGCAGACATGAACACTGAAGCTTTCTTT.

Written as DNA, the CDR3 is TGTGCCTGGAGCACACAGGGGTTCGCTGAAGCTTTCTTT. Its protein is CAWSTQGFAEAFF. The V and J genes are TRBV30 and TRBJ1-1, with TRBD1 matching 7 bases. Germline CDR1 and CDR2: GTSNPN and SVGIG (reference sequence). This CDR3 has 13 amino acids. The V gene end was trimmed by 3 bases and the J gene end by 6 bases; junction bases not matched to a gene: 7.

This clone was observed a handful of times. The chain combines TRBV5-5 with TRBJ2-1; the match to TRBD1 covers 10 bases. The CDR3 is 16 residues long. Germline loops: CDR1 SGHKS, CDR2 YYEKEE (reference sequence). With 3 bases clipped from V and 2 bases from J, the junction kept 5 bases outside the gene matches. CDR3: CASSSGGTGAYNEQFF. In DNA, the CDR3 is TGTGCCAGCAGCTCGGGCGGGACAGGGGCCTACAATGAGCAGTTCTTC.

The chain recombines TRBV18 with TRBJ1-3; unclear D gene. Between the trimmed V and J ends, which lost 5 bases and 0 bases, there was a span of 14 bases. This CDR3 has 16 amino acids. Germline CDR1 KGHSH, CDR2 LQKENI. The CDR3 loop reads CASSTQAGSSGNTIYF. The CDR3 coding sequence is TGTGCCAGCTCAACCCAGGCCGGGAGCTCTGGAAACACCATATATTTT.

The chain carries TRBV25-1 and TRBJ2-7, with D possibly being TRBD2 (6 bases). The V end was cut by 4 bases, the J end by 0 bases, with 13 bases between. The CDR3 runs 15 residues. Germline V lookup: CDR1 MGHDK, CDR2 SYGVNS. The chain's CDR3 is CASSVDLAFSYEQYF. CDR3 bases: TGTGCCAGCAGTGTAGATCTAGCGTTCTCCTACGAGCAGTACTTC.

This chain joins TRBV15 and TRBJ2-5; tentatively, D is TRBD1 (5 bases). The CDR3 has 13 residues. Germline V lookup: CDR1 LNHNV, CDR2 YYDKDF (reference sequence). The germline V and J ends were trimmed by 3 bases and 4 bases, with 9 bases remaining between them. The CDR3 DNA sequence: TGTGCCACCAGCAGGGGGCAGCTAGAGACCCAGTACTTC. Translation gives CATSRGQLETQYF.

The chain uses TRBV20-1 and TRBJ2-1, with TRBD2 matching over 9 bases. The V segment lost 3 bases and the J segment 3 bases; nucleotides outside the gene matches: 6. Germline loops: CDR1 DFQATT, CDR2 SNEGSKA (reference sequence). The CDR3 contains 15 residues. CDR3 protein: CSASPTSGSYNEQFF. CDR3 DNA sequence: TGCAGTGCTAGTCCGACTAGCGGAAGCTACAATGAGCAGTTCTTC.

The rearrangement links TRBV11-2 to TRBJ1-1, with a weak D call TRBD1 (5 bases). The CDR3 extends over 15 amino acids. CDR1 and CDR2 (germline): SGHAT, FQNNGV. The V gene lost 4 bases and the J gene lost 5 bases, with 17 bases spanning the gap. CDR3 loop: CASSSRRRGRTEAFF. CDR3 in DNA: TGTGCCAGCAGCTCCCGTCGTCGGGGGAGGACTGAAGCTTTCTTT.

The CDR3 DNA reads as TGTGCCAGCACCAAAACAGAGCTACGAGAGATCTACGAGCAGTACGTC. Its protein product is CASTKTELREIYEQYV. J is TRBJ2-7 and V is TRBV21-1; the table's D call, TRBD1, was not checked against the DNA. TRBV21-1 is recorded as a pseudogene. The CDR3 totals 16 residues.

The V and J genes are TRBV11-3 and TRBJ2-6; TRBD1 matches at 9 bases. Germline trimming cut 1 base from V and 2 bases from J; bases unmatched to any gene: 9. The CDR3 covers 19 residues. Looked up from germline, CDR1 is SGHNT and CDR2 is YENEEA. The CDR3 reads CASSLAGDREEAGANVLTF. CDR3 DNA sequence: TGTGCCAGCAGCTTAGCCGGGGACAGGGAGGAGGCTGGGGCCAACGTCCTGACTTTC.

The chain uses TRBV28 and TRBJ1-1; no clear D gene. CDR3 size: 13 residues. Germline loops: CDR1 MDHEN, CDR2 SYDVKM. The V end lost 6 bases, the J end lost 0 bases, and 8 bases lay between the germline ends. CDR3 protein: CASSSELNTEAFF. The CDR3 DNA reads as TGTGCCAGCAGCTCCGAGTTGAACACTGAAGCTTTCTTT.

J is TRBJ2-1 and V is TRBV20-1; D uncertain. Trimming took 3 bases from V and 3 from J, leaving 9 bases between them. This CDR3 has 13 amino acids. The V gene's germline CDR1 is DFQATT and CDR2 SNEGSKA (reference sequence). The CDR3 DNA sequence: TGCAGTGCTAGTGCTCAGATCTACAATGAGCAGTTCTTC. Its translation is CSASAQIYNEQFF.

V gene TRBV18 combines with J gene TRBJ2-7, with D possibly TRBD2 on 5 matching bases. The ends were cut back, 1 base at V and 6 bases at J, with 10 bases in the middle. The CDR3 runs to 13 residues. Germline CDR1 reads KGHSH; CDR2 reads LQKENI. CDR3 sequence reads: CASSPLEGSEQYF. In DNA, the CDR3 is TGTGCCAGCTCACCACTCGAGGGCTCCGAGCAGTACTTC.

This clone was seen a single time. Additional DNA sequences in this sample encode the identical CDR3. This rearrangement joins TRBV27 to TRBJ2-1; D may be TRBD2 (6 bases). V was trimmed by 8 bases and J by 0 bases, leaving 11 bases between them. Germline CDR1 and CDR2: MNHEY and SMNVEV (reference sequence). The CDR3 sequence is 14 residues long. The CDR3 region has the DNA TGTGCCAGCCGGGCGGGAAGCTCCTACAATGAGCAGTTCTTC. Protein: CASRAGSSYNEQFF.

The chain combines TRBV2 with TRBJ1-5; D call uncertain. Germline V CDR1 and CDR2: SNHLY, FYNNEI. There are 13 residues in the CDR3. Deletions cut 6 bases from V and 0 bases from J, with 6 bases between. CDR3: CASSRDSNQPQHF. Written as DNA, the CDR3 is TGTGCCAGCAGCCGAGATAGCAATCAGCCCCAGCATTTT. Looking up the rest from reference TRBV2 and TRBJ1-5 gives the full variable domain: EPEVTQTPSHQVTQMGQEVILRCVPISNHLYFYWYRQILGQKVEFLVSFYNNEISEKSEIFDDQFSVERPDGSNFTLKIRSTKLEDSAMYFCASSRDSNQPQHFGDGTRLSIL.

V usage is TRBV9 and J usage is TRBJ1-5, with D maybe TRBD1 (6 bases). Germline CDR1 is SGDLS and CDR2 is YYNGEE. CDR3 length: 15 amino acids. Trimming pared 0 bases from V and 1 base from J, leaving 8 bases between. The CDR3 DNA reads as TGTGCCAGCAGCGTAGGGACAGCCAGCAATCAGCCCCAGCATTTT. Protein sequence: CASSVGTASNQPQHF.

The chain uses TRBV25-1 and TRBJ2-1, with 11 nucleotides matching TRBD2. CDR1 is MGHDK and CDR2 is SYGVNS in the germline V gene. This CDR3 contains 18 residues. V trimming: 3 bases; J trimming: 5 bases; junction bases outside the gene matches: 12. The chain's CDR3 is CASSDPFSVAGGDNEQFF. The CDR3 nucleotides read TGTGCCAGCAGTGATCCCTTTAGCGTAGCGGGAGGGGACAATGAGCAGTTCTTC.

The rearrangement joins TRBV19 to TRBJ1-3, with 8 bases lining up with TRBD1. The CDR3 sequence is 20 residues long. Germline V gives CDR1 LNHDA, CDR2 SQIVND (reference sequence). Trimming cost V 3 bases and J 0 bases; bases outside gene matches: 16. CDR3: CASSMPSQTGTGFSGNTIYF. DNA of the CDR3: TGTGCCAGTAGTATGCCCTCACAAACCGGGACAGGATTCTCTGGAAACACCATATATTTT.

The J gene is TRBJ2-5, the V gene TRBV5-1; D possibly corresponds to TRBD2 (5 bases). V was pared by 2 bases and J by 1 base, with 12 bases between. This CDR3 spans 15 amino acids. Germline loops: CDR1 SGHRS, CDR2 YFSETQ. CDR3 residues: CASSFMRAGQETQYF. The CDR3 nucleotides read TGCGCCAGCAGCTTCATGAGGGCGGGCCAAGAGACCCAGTACTTC.

This chain links TRBV5-1 with TRBJ2-4; the match to TRBD2 covers 13 bases. CDR1 and CDR2 (germline): SGHRS, YFSETQ. The CDR3 sequence is 21 residues long. Trimming at V came to 7 bases and at J to 0 bases, leaving 19 bases not matched to a gene. This chain's CDR3 is CASATQPGLAGMGLAKNIQYF. CDR3 sequence (DNA): TGCGCCAGCGCCACACAGCCGGGACTAGCGGGGATGGGATTAGCCAAAAACATTCAGTACTTC.

J is TRBJ2-7 and V is TRBV7-9, with 10 bases that match TRBD2. Germline values: CDR1 SEHNR, CDR2 FQNEAQ (reference sequence). V lost 5 bases and J lost 2; bases outside the gene matches: 6. The CDR3 extends over 15 amino acids. The CDR3 DNA sequence: TGTGCCAGCAGCCACGGACTAGCGGAAGCCTACGAGCAGTACTTC. The encoded protein is CASSHGLAEAYEQYF.

This chain joins TRBV6-5 and TRBJ2-7; D may be TRBD1 (5 bases). The CDR3 has 13 amino acids. V was clipped by 6 bases and J by 2 bases, with 11 bases between them. CDR1 and CDR2 (germline): MNHEY, SVGAGI. CDR3 bases: TGTGCCAGCAGCCACGACAGAACCTACGAGCAGTACTTC. It specifies CASSHDRTYEQYF.